Listed below are T cell receptor beta chains from one sample, sequenced in a study of T-cell memory formation after mild COVID-19. TCRdb used MiXCR to reprocess the 5' RACE reads, holding one entry per CDR3 protein. This repertoire shows a few hundred thousand distinct CDR3 sequences, about 20% found once; its top ten account for around 7.7%. Sequenced input: PBMCs or a T cell subset sorted from them (not recorded which). The receptor source for this set is an adult woman who had mild COVID-19 (a few samples of this study predate the infection). Cell type and time point are not known. The CDR3 runs from the conserved cysteine through the conserved F or W. Fields, in order: J gene, clone size, D gene, V gene, CDR3 DNA, CDR3 protein. The D gene is left open where the match is weak. Clone size appears in some rows only: once, few, many, or a class for an expanded clone.

J gene: TRBJ1-1; clone size: few; D gene: .; V gene: TRBV6-1; CDR3 DNA: TGTGCCAGCAGTGACAGGTTCGGCACTGAAGCTTTCTTT; CDR3 protein: CASSDRFGTEAFF
J gene: TRBJ2-3; clone size: few; D gene: TRBD2; V gene: TRBV20-1; CDR3 DNA: TGCAGTGCTAGTAAACTAGCGGCACTCACAGATACGCAGTATTTT; CDR3 protein: CSASKLAALTDTQYF
J gene: TRBJ1-3; clone size: few; D gene: .; V gene: TRBV10-2; CDR3 DNA: TGCGCCAGTTCCCGACAGGACTCTGGAAACACCATATATTTT; CDR3 protein: CASSRQDSGNTIYF
J gene: TRBJ1-1; clone size: few; D gene: .; V gene: TRBV21-1; CDR3 DNA: TGTGCCAGCAGCCCAAATCCCCCGGGGAACACTGAAGCTTTCTTT; CDR3 protein: CASSPNPPGNTEAFF
J gene: TRBJ2-1; clone size: few; D gene: TRBD2; V gene: TRBV7-2; CDR3 DNA: TGTGCCAGCAGCCAGATATCGGGACTAGCGAGGAATGAGCAGTTCTTC; CDR3 protein: CASSQISGLARNEQFF
J gene: TRBJ2-3; clone size: .; D gene: TRBD2; V gene: TRBV7-2; CDR3 DNA: TGTGCCAGCAGCTCGCCCCCCGGGACTAGTCGCACAGATACGCAGTATTTT; CDR3 protein: CASSSPPGTSRTDTQYF
J gene: TRBJ2-7; clone size: .; D gene: TRBD2; V gene: TRBV7-2; CDR3 DNA: TGTGCCAGCGGCTGGATCGGAGGACTAGCGGACAGCTACGAGCAGTACTTC; CDR3 protein: CASGWIGGLADSYEQYF
J gene: TRBJ1-2; clone size: .; D gene: .; V gene: TRBV7-2; CDR3 DNA: TGTGCCAGCAGCTTCTCACACCGGCTTACGGCAGCTAGGTATGGCTACACCTTC; CDR3 protein: CASSFSHRLTAARYGYTF
J gene: TRBJ2-5; clone size: .; D gene: .; V gene: TRBV3-1; CDR3 DNA: TGTGCCAGCAGCGTCCCGGGACTCTGGGAGACCCAGTACTTC; CDR3 protein: CASSVPGLWETQYF
J gene: TRBJ2-7; clone size: many; D gene: .; V gene: TRBV7-6; CDR3 DNA: TGTGCCAGCAGCTTAGGTGCGAGCTCCTACGAGCAGTACTTC; CDR3 protein: CASSLGASSYEQYF
J gene: TRBJ2-1; clone size: .; D gene: TRBD2; V gene: TRBV20-1; CDR3 DNA: TGCAGTGCTAGACCAGGACTAGCGGGAGGCTATGAGCAGTTCTTC; CDR3 protein: CSARPGLAGGYEQFF
J gene: TRBJ2-2; clone size: .; D gene: TRBD2; V gene: TRBV10-3; CDR3 DNA: TGTGCCATCAGTGAAAGCCTAGCGGTGAACACCGGGGAGCTGTTTTTT; CDR3 protein: CAISESLAVNTGELFF
J gene: TRBJ2-3; clone size: few; D gene: TRBD1; V gene: TRBV10-3; CDR3 DNA: TGTGCCATCAGTCCACAGGGGGATCTTAGCACAGATACGCAGTATTTT; CDR3 protein: CAISPQGDLSTDTQYF
J gene: TRBJ1-1; clone size: few; D gene: .; V gene: TRBV19; CDR3 DNA: TGTGCCAGTAGTATAGGGGACACCATGAACACTGAAGCTTTCTTT; CDR3 protein: CASSIGDTMNTEAFF
J gene: TRBJ2-3; clone size: .; D gene: .; V gene: TRBV15; CDR3 DNA: TGTGCCACCAGGGGGGAGCGAGGAGGCACAGATACGCAGTATTTT; CDR3 protein: CATRGERGGTDTQYF
J gene: TRBJ2-1; clone size: .; D gene: .; V gene: TRBV14; CDR3 DNA: TGTGCCAGCAGCCACCTGGGCGGGGTATACAATGAGCAGTTCTTC; CDR3 protein: CASSHLGGVYNEQFF